These 5 T cell receptor beta chains came from one sample sequenced in a study of neurological immune-mediated disorders. Each CDR3 protein is one row after TCRdb ran MiXCR on the 5' RACE reads. The table has 78,000 or so distinct CDR3 sequences, about 5.2% seen once. Sequenced input: PBMCs. Receptors originate from a woman aged 25 to 39 with multiple sclerosis.

This chain uses TRBV6-2 or TRBV6-3 with TRBJ2-7; 15 positions match TRBD2. Germline V gives CDR1 MNHEY, CDR2 SVGEGT. After removal of 7 bases from V and 2 bases from J, the junction contained 6 bases not matched to a gene. The CDR3 has 16 amino acids. The CDR3 spells CASTSGTSGRPYEQYF. CDR3 nucleotides: TGTGCCAGCACCTCCGGGACTAGCGGGAGGCCCTACGAGCAGTACTTC.

This clonotype was seen a few times. J is TRBJ2-3 and V is TRBV20-1, with D possibly being TRBD1 (6 bases). V lost 2 bases to trimming and J lost 0 bases, with 12 bases between them. This CDR3 spans 15 amino acids. Germline loops: CDR1 DFQATT, CDR2 SNEGSKA (reference sequence). CDR3: CSARSGQISTDTQYF. The CDR3 nucleotides are TGCAGTGCTAGATCAGGACAGATTAGCACAGATACGCAGTATTTT.

This chain links TRBV27 with TRBJ2-6, with D unclear. V lost 6 bases to trimming and J lost 0 bases, with 9 bases between them. Per germline, CDR1 MNHEY and CDR2 SMNVEV (reference sequence). The CDR3 contains 15 residues. CDR3 bases: TGTGCCAGCAGGGGTACCAGCTCTGGGGCCAACGTCCTGACTTTC. Amino acid sequence: CASRGTSSGANVLTF.

Ten or more counts support this clonotype. V and J are TRBV29-1 and TRBJ1-4; D may be TRBD1 (5 bases). V was clipped by 4 bases and J by 7 bases, with 16 bases between them. Per germline, CDR1 SQVTM and CDR2 ANQGSEA. The CDR3 runs to 14 residues. In DNA, the CDR3 is TGCAGCGTTGGTGGACGGGGGTCGGGTGAAAAACTGTTTTTT. Translating gives CSVGGRGSGEKLFF.

This clonotype came up many times. The chain uses TRBV12-3 or TRBV12-4 and TRBJ2-7; D is perhaps TRBD2 (6 bases). V shed 5 bases and J shed 7 bases, with 27 bases lying between them. CDR3 length equals 17 residues. The DNA for the CDR3 is TGTGCCAGCAGTCCTATTTCCCCGGGGGTCGGTGGCACAGAGCAGTACTTC. It codes for CASSPISPGVGGTEQYF.